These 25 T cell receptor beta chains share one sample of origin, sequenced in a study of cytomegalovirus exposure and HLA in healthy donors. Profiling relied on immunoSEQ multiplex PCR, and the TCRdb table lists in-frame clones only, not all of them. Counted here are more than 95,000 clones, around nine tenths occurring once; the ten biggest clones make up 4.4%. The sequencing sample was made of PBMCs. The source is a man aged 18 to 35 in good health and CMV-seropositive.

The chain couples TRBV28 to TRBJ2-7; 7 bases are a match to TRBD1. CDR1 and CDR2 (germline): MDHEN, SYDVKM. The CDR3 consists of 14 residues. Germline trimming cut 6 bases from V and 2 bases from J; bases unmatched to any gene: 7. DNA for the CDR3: TGTGCCAGCAGCCCTTTACAGGGGACCTACGAGCAGTACTTC. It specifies CASSPLQGTYEQYF.

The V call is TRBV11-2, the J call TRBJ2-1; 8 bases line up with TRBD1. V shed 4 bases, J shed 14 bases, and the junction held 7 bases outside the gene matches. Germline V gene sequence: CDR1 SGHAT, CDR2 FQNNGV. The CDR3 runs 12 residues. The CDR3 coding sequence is TGTGCCAGCAGCTCGGGGACAGGCCAAGAGTTCTTC. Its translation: CASSSGTGQEFF.

CDR3 amino acids: CAIRDRGRGEQFF. DNA of the CDR3: TGTGCCATCCGGGACAGGGGGAGAGGTGAGCAGTTCTTC. The rearrangement joins TRBV28 to TRBJ2-1; 11 positions match TRBD1. This CDR3 comprises 13 residues. The germline V gene encodes CDR1 MDHEN and CDR2 SYDVKM. V lost 10 bases and J lost 9; bases outside the gene matches: 8. Full variable domain (outside the CDR3, taken from reference TRBV28 and TRBJ2-1): DVKVTQSSRYLVKRTGEKVFLECVQDMDHENMFWYRQDPGLGLRLIYFSYDVKMKEKGDIPEGYSVSREKKERFSLILESASTNQTSMYLCAIRDRGRGEQFFGPGTRLTVL.

Here the CDR3 DNA reads TGTGCCACCAGCAGAGATATGGGACAAGAGGAGACCCAGTACTTC. It codes for CATSRDMGQEETQYF. This sequence joins TRBV15 and TRBJ2-5, with TRBD1 as a possible D gene (6 bases). CDR1 is LNHNV, CDR2 YYDKDF, per germline (reference sequence). The V end was cut by 0 bases, the J end by 5 bases, with 13 bases between. The CDR3 is made up of 15 amino acids.

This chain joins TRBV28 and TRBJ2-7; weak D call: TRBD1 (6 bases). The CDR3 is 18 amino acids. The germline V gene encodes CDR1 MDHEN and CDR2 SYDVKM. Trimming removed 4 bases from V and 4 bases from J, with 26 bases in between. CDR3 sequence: CASSSKNLTGILGYEQYF. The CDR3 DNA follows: TGTGCCAGCAGTTCGAAAAACCTCACAGGGATTTTAGGTTACGAGCAGTACTTC.

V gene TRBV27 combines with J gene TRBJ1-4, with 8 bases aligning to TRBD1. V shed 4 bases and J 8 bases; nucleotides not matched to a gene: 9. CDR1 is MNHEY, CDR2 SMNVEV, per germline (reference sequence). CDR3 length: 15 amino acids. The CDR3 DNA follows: TGTGCCAGCAGTTCAAAACAGGGGGGGCGGGAAAAACTGTTTTTT. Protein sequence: CASSSKQGGREKLFF. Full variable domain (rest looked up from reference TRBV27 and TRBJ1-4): EAQVTQNPRYLITVTGKKLTVTCSQNMNHEYMSWYRQDPGLGLRQIYYSMNVEVTDKGDVPEGYKVSRKEKRNFPLILESPSPNQTSLYFCASSSKQGGREKLFFGSGTQLSVL.

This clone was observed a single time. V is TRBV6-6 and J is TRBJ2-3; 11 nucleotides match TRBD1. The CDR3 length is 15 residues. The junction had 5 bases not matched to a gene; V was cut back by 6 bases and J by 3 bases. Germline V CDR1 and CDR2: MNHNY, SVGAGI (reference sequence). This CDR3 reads CASSTRDRGTDTQYF. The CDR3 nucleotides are TGTGCCAGCAGCACCAGGGACAGGGGGACAGATACGCAGTATTTT.

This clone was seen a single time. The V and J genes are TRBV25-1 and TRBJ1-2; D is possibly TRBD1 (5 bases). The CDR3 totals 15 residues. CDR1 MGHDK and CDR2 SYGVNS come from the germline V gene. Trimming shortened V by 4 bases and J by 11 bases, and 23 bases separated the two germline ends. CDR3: CASSGPGLLETWYTF. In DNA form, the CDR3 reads TGTGCCAGCAGTGGGCCGGGACTTCTTGAAACCTGGTACACCTTC.

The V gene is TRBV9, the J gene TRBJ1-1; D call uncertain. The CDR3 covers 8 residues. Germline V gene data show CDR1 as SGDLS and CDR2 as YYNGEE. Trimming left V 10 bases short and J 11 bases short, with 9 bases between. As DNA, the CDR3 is TGTGCCCGCCTACTTGCTTTCTTT. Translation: CARLLAFF.

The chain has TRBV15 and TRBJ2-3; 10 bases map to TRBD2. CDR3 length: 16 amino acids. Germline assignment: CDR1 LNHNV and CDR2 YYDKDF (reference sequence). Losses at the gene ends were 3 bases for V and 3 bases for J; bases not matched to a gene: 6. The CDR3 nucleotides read TGTGCCACCAGCAGCCAGCGGGGGGGCGGTACAGATACGCAGTATTTT. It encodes CATSSQRGGGTDTQYF.

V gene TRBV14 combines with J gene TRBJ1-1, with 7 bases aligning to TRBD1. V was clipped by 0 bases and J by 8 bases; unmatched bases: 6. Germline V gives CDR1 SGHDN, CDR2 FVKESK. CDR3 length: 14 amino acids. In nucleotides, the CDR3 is TGTGCCAGCAGCCAAGACAGGGGGTTGGCCGAAGCTTTCTTT. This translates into CASSQDRGLAEAFF.

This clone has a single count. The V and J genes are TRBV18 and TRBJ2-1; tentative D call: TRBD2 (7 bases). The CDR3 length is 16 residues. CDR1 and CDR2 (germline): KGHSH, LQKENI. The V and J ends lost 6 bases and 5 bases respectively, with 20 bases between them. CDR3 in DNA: TGTGCCAGCTCTCCTATTTCGGGGGGCCAAGACAATGAGCAGTTCTTC. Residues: CASSPISGGQDNEQFF.

The CDR3 nucleotides are TGTGCCAGCGGAGTGGGTAGCAATCAGCCCCAGCATTTT. Translating it yields CASGVGSNQPQHF. The rearrangement uses TRBV27 and TRBJ1-5; D not resolved. With 8 bases removed from V and 0 bases from J, the gap between germline ends came to 8 bases. There are 13 residues in the CDR3. Germline V gene data show CDR1 as MNHEY and CDR2 as SMNVEV (reference sequence).

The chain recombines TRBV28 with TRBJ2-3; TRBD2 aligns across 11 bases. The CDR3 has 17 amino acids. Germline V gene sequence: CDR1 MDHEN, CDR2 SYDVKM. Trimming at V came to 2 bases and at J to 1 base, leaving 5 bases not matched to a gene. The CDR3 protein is CASSLNQLAGGTDTQYF. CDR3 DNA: TGTGCCAGCAGTTTAAACCAACTAGCGGGGGGCACAGATACGCAGTATTTT. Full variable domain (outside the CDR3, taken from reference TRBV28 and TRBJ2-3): DVKVTQSSRYLVKRTGEKVFLECVQDMDHENMFWYRQDPGLGLRLIYFSYDVKMKEKGDIPEGYSVSREKKERFSLILESASTNQTSMYLCASSLNQLAGGTDTQYFGPGTRLTVL.

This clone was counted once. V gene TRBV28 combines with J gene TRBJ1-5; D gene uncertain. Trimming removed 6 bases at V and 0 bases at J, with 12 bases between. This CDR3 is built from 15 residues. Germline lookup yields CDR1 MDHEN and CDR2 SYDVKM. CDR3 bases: TGTGCCAGCAGGCCGGTCGTTTATAGCAATCAGCCCCAGCATTTT. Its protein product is CASRPVVYSNQPQHF. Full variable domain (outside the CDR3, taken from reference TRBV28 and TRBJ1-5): DVKVTQSSRYLVKRTGEKVFLECVQDMDHENMFWYRQDPGLGLRLIYFSYDVKMKEKGDIPEGYSVSREKKERFSLILESASTNQTSMYLCASRPVVYSNQPQHFGDGTRLSIL.

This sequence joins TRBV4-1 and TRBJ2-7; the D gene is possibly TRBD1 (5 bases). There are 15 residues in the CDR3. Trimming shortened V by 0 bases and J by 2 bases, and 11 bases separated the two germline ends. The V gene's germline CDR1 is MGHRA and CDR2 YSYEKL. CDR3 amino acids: CASSQDLGVPYEQYF. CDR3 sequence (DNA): TGCGCCAGCAGCCAAGATTTAGGGGTACCCTACGAGCAGTACTTC.

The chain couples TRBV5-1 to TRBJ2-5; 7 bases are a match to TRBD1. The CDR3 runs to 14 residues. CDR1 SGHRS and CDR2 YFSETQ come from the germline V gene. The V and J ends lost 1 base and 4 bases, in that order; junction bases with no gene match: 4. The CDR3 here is CASSLLGGAETQYF. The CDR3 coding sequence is TGCGCCAGCAGCTTGTTAGGGGGCGCAGAGACCCAGTACTTC.

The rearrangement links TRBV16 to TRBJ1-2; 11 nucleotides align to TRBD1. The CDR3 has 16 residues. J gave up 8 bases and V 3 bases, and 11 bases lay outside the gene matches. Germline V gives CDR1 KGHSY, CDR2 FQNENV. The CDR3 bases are TGTGCCAGCAGCCAGAGGATTGGGACAGGGGGAGGCGGCTACACCTTC. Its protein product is CASSQRIGTGGGGYTF.

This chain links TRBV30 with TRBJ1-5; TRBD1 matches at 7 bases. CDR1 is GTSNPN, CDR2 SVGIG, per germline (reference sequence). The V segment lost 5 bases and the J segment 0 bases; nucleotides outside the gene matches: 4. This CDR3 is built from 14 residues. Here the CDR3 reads CAWGQENSNQPQHF. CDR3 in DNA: TGTGCCTGGGGACAGGAGAATAGCAATCAGCCCCAGCATTTT.

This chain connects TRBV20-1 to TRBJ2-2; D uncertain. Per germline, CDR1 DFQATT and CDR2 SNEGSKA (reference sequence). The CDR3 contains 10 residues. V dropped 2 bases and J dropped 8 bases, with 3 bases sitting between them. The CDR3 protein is CSARHGELFF. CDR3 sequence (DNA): TGCAGTGCTAGACATGGGGAGCTGTTTTTT.

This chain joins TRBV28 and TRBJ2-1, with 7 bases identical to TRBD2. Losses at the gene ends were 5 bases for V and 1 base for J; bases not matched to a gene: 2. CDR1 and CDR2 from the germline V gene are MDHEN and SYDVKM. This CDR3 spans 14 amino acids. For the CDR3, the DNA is TGTGCCAGCAGTCGCGGGGGTTCCTACAATGAGCAGTTCTTC. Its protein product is CASSRGGSYNEQFF.

CDR3 residues: CASSLDVGGPGEQFF. The CDR3 DNA follows: TGTGCCAGCAGCTTAGATGTGGGGGGTCCCGGTGAGCAGTTCTTC. V usage is TRBV7-6 and J usage is TRBJ2-1; D is perhaps TRBD2 (6 bases). CDR1 is SGHVS, CDR2 FNYEAQ, per germline. The V end lost 1 base, the J end lost 9 bases, and 16 bases lay between the germline ends. This CDR3 has 15 amino acids.

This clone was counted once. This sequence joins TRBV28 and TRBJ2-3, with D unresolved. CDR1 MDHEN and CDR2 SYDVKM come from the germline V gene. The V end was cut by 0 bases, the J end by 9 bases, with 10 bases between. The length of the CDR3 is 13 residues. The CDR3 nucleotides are TGTGCCAGCAGTTTATGGGAGAACCCAACGCAGTATTTT. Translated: CASSLWENPTQYF.

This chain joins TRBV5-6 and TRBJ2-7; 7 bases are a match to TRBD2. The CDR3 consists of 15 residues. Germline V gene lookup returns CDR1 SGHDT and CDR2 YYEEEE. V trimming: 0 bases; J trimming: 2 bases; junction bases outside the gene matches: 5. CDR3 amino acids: CASSLAGGNPYEQYF. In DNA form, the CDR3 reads TGTGCCAGCAGCTTGGCCGGGGGGAACCCCTACGAGCAGTACTTC.

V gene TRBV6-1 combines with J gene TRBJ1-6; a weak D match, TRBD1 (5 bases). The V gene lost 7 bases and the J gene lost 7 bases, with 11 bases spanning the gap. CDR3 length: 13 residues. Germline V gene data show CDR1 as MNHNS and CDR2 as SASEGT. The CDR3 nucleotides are TGTGCCAGCACTAGGGGAAGGAATTCACCCCTCCACTTT. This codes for CASTRGRNSPLHF.